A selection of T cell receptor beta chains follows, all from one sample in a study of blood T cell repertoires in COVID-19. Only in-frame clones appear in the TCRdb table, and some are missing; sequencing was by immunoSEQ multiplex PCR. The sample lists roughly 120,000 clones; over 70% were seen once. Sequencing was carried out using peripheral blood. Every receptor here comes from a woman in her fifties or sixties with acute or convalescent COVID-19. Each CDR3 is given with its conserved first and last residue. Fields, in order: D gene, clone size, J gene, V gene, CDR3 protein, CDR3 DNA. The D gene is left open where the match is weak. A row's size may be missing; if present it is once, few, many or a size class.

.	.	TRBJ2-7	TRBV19	CASSTRVVPYEQYF	TGTGCCAGTAGTACCCGGGTAGTGCCCTACGAGCAGTACTTC
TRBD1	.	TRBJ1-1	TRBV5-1	CASSWDRENTEAFF	TGCGCCAGCAGCTGGGACAGGGAGAACACTGAAGCTTTCTTT
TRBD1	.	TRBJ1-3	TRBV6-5	CASMGQPLSGNTIYF	TGTGCCAGCATGGGACAGCCACTATCTGGAAACACCATATATTTT
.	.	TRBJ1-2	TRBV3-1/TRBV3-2	CASSLRGGVRGGVYGYTF	TGTGCCAGCAGCCTCCGAGGTGGTGTACGAGGGGGAGTATATGGCTACACCTTC
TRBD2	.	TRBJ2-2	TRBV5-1	CASSSGLAGGELFF	TGCGCCAGCAGCTCCGGTCTAGCGGGTGGGGAGCTGTTTTTT
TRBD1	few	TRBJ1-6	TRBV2	CASSEAGTGQGSPLHF	TGTGCCAGCAGTGAAGCCGGGACAGGGCAAGGATCACCCCTCCACTTT
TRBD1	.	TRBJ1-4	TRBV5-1	CASSQGQGNEKLFF	TGCGCCAGCAGCCAGGGACAGGGGAATGAAAAACTGTTTTTT
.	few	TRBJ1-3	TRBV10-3	CAISLDSSGNTIYF	TGTGCCATCAGCTTGGACAGCTCTGGAAACACCATATATTTT
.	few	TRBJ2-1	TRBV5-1	CASSLGYRDNEQFF	TGCGCCAGCAGCTTGGGATACCGGGACAATGAGCAGTTCTTC
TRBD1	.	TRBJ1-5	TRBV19	CASRGQGSSNQPQHF	TGTGCCAGTAGGGGACAGGGGAGTAGCAATCAGCCCCAGCATTTT
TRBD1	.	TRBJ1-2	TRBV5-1	CASSFETGLVGYTF	TGCGCCAGCAGCTTCGAGACAGGGCTGGTCGGCTACACCTTC
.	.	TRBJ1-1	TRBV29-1	CSAGQTNTEAFF	TGCAGCGCTGGGCAGACGAACACTGAAGCTTTCTTT
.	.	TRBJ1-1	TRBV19	CASSIALGASGNTEAFF	TGTGCCAGTAGTATAGCGTTGGGGGCCAGCGGGAACACTGAAGCTTTCTTT
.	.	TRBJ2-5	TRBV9	CASSAPVAETQYF	TGTGCCAGCAGCGCCCCCGTCGCGGAGACCCAGTACTTC
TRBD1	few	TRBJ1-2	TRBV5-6	CASSLRQGSYGYTF	TGTGCCAGCAGCTTACGACAGGGGTCATATGGCTACACCTTC
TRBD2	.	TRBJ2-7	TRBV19	CASSIRQRLAGVPDEQYF	TGTGCCAGTAGTATACGCCAGAGGTTAGCGGGGGTCCCCGACGAGCAGTACTTC
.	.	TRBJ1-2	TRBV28	CASSLQAYGYTF	TGTGCCAGCAGCCTCCAGGCCTATGGCTACACCTTC
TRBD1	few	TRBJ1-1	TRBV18	CASSPQQTGGNTEAFF	TGTGCCAGCTCACCCCAACAGACAGGGGGGAACACTGAAGCTTTCTTT
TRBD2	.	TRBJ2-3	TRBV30	CAWSGTSGFLDTQYF	TGTGCCTGGAGTGGGACTAGCGGGTTCTTAGATACGCAGTATTTT
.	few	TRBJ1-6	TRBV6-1	CASSEWGQWSGSPLHF	TGTGCCAGCAGTGAGTGGGGGCAGTGGAGTGGTTCACCCCTCCACTTT
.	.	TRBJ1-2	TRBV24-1	CATSDPMYGYTF	TGTGCCACCAGTGACCCCATGTATGGCTACACCTTC
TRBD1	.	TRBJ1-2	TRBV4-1	CASSQDPSGTAFNYGYTF	TGCGCCAGCAGCCAAGATCCCTCCGGGACAGCCTTTAACTATGGCTACACCTTC
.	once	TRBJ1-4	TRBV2	CASSGGEVEKLFF	TGTGCCAGCAGTGGGGGGGAGGTGGAAAAACTGTTTTTT
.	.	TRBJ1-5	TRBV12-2	CASRLIQGWGNQPQHF	TGTGCAAGTCGCTTAATCCAGGGGTGGGGCAATCAGCCCCAGCATTTT
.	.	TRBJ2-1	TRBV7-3	CASSLDSGAYNEQFF	TGTGCCAGCAGCTTAGATAGCGGAGCTTACAATGAGCAGTTCTTC
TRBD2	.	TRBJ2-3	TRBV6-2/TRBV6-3	CASSQAGGGPDTQYF	TGTGCCAGCAGCCAAGCGGGGGGTGGCCCAGATACGCAGTATTTT
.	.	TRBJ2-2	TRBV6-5	CASRGTTVNTGELFF	TGTGCCAGCAGGGGTACGACAGTGAACACCGGGGAGCTGTTTTTT
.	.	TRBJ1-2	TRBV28	CASRGQGGVMDYGYTF	TGTGCCAGCAGAGGGCAGGGTGGGGTTATGGACTATGGCTACACCTTC
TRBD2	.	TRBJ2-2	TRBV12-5	CASGTGLATGELFF	TGTGCTAGTGGTACCGGACTAGCTACCGGGGAGCTGTTTTTT
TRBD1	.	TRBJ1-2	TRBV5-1	CASSQTGYYGYTF	TGCGCCAGCAGCCAGACAGGGTACTATGGCTACACCTTC
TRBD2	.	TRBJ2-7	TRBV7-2	CASSSAGGPYYEQYF	TGTGCCAGCAGCTCAGCGGGGGGACCATACTACGAGCAGTACTTC
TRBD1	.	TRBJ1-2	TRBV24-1	CATSDSRTGGVDGYTF	TGTGCCACCAGTGATTCCCGTACAGGGGGCGTGGATGGCTACACCTTC
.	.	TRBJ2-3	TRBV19	CASRRDSSGYF	TGTGCCAGTAGGCGGGACTCCTCGGGGTATTTT